The 20 T cell receptor beta chains in this list originate from one sample, sequenced in a study of blood T cells in healthy people across ages. A J-beta primer mix and a sample-barcoded 5' primer were used in a second PCR of about 6 to 12 cycles. Each CDR3 protein is one row after TCRdb ran MiXCR on the 5' RACE reads. The table has 1.6 million or so distinct CDR3 sequences, 30% to 35% seen once. The sample was blood. The receptors come from a woman under 40 in good health.

The chain combines TRBV6-1 with TRBJ2-5, with D unclear. Looked up from germline, CDR1 is MNHNS and CDR2 is SASEGT. Trimming left V 8 bases short and J 1 base short, with 23 bases between. This CDR3 is built from 17 residues. The CDR3 coding sequence is TGTGCCAGCTTTCCGCCGGGTCGGACCCCCCGCCAAGAGACCCAGTACTTC. Protein sequence: CASFPPGRTPRQETQYF.

This clonotype was picked up a small number of times. CDR3 DNA sequence: TGTGCCAGCAGCCAAGAGGTAGCGGGCCTACCCTACGAGCAGTACTTC. This encodes CASSQEVAGLPYEQYF. The rearrangement links TRBV3-1 to TRBJ2-7, with TRBD2 identical over 7 bases. CDR3 size: 16 residues. The V gene's germline CDR1 is LGHDT and CDR2 YNNKEL (reference sequence). V lost 0 bases to trimming and J lost 2 bases; unmatched junction nucleotides: 7.

The chain employs TRBV2 and TRBJ2-5; 8 positions agree with TRBD2. V dropped 3 bases and J dropped 3; count of bases not matched to a gene: 6. Germline lookup yields CDR1 SNHLY and CDR2 FYNNEI. This CDR3 spans 15 amino acids. In DNA, the CDR3 is TGTGCCAGCAGTGAGTGGCGGGGGGAAGAAGAGACCCAGTACTTC. Translating it yields CASSEWRGEEETQYF.

Concerning this clonotype itself: One base away lies a much larger clone, so this may be a sequencing read error. The V and J genes are TRBV7-9 and TRBJ2-7; 8 bases line up with TRBD1. J was trimmed by 1 base and V by 3 bases; bases with no gene match: 17. The CDR3 has 19 amino acids. Germline V lookup: CDR1 SEHNR, CDR2 FQNEAQ (reference sequence). CDR3 amino acids: CASSFDRGRGRGGSYEQYF. The CDR3 nucleotides read TGTGCCAGCAGCTTCGACCGGGGCAGGGGGCGAGGGGGGTCCTACGAGCAGTACTTC.

In regard to this clonotype: Sequence at one end of the junction differs from germline and may be a read error. J is TRBJ2-6 and V is TRBV10-3; D is tentatively TRBD1 or TRBD2 (5 bases each). Per the germline V gene, CDR1 is ENHRY and CDR2 is SYGVKD. This CDR3 comprises 19 residues. CDR3 protein: CVISAPGLAPGSGANVLTF. For the CDR3, the DNA is TGTGTCATCAGTGCCCCAGGGTTGGCTCCGGGGTCTGGGGCCAACGTCCTGACTTTC.

The chain has TRBV7-9 and TRBJ2-7, with D unresolved. With 0 bases removed from V and 0 bases from J, the gap between germline ends came to 6 bases. CDR1 SEHNR and CDR2 FQNEAQ come from the germline V gene (reference sequence). The CDR3 is 14 amino acids. CDR3 loop: CASSLAAISYEQYF. CDR3 coding DNA: TGTGCCAGCAGCTTAGCGGCCATCTCCTACGAGCAGTACTTC.

This clonotype occurred a few times. The J gene is TRBJ2-5, the V gene TRBV6-1, with D possibly matching TRBD1 (6 bases). V was cut by 6 bases and J by 3 bases, with 17 bases left in between. Germline lookup yields CDR1 MNHNS and CDR2 SASEGT. The CDR3 covers 15 residues. The CDR3 loop is CASSESWDTEETQYF. In nucleotides, the CDR3 is TGTGCCAGCAGCGAGTCTTGGGACACCGAAGAGACCCAGTACTTC.

The chain couples TRBV20-1 to TRBJ2-1, with 7 bases that match TRBD2. The germline CDR1 and CDR2 sequences are DFQATT and SNEGSKA (reference sequence). J gave up 1 base and V 5 bases, and 8 bases lay outside the gene matches. This CDR3 is 15 amino acids long. The CDR3 is CSALGLTNSYNEQFF. CDR3 in DNA: TGCAGTGCTCTGGGACTAACCAATTCCTACAATGAGCAGTTCTTC.

For this clonotype: One junction end disagrees with the germline gene, perhaps due to a read error. The rearrangement uses TRBV27 and TRBJ1-2; TRBD1 agrees at 9 bases. This CDR3 has 17 amino acids. Germline values: CDR1 MNHEY, CDR2 SMNVEV (reference sequence). The CDR3 nucleotides read TGTGCTAGCAGTTCCAGGGACAGGGCCTTAGCTAACTATGGCTACACCTTC. Amino acids: CASSSRDRALANYGYTF.

This rearrangement joins TRBV20-1 to TRBJ2-7; TRBD2 matches 7 bases. CDR3 length: 12 amino acids. Trimming cost V 5 bases and J 5 bases; bases outside gene matches: 6. In germline, CDR1 is DFQATT, CDR2 SNEGSKA (reference sequence). The CDR3 region is CSARRGSHEQYF. The CDR3 DNA reads TGCAGTGCTCGGCGGGGGAGCCACGAGCAGTACTTC.

The chain couples TRBV10-3 to TRBJ2-1, with 7 bases aligning to TRBD1. The ends lost 6 bases at V and 3 bases at J; junction bases unmatched: 8. Germline V gene lookup returns CDR1 ENHRY and CDR2 SYGVKD. This CDR3 spans 15 amino acids. This chain's CDR3 is CAISQPGQCYNEQFF. The CDR3 DNA reads as TGTGCCATCAGCCAACCGGGACAGTGCTACAATGAGCAGTTCTTC.

This sequence joins TRBV28 and TRBJ1-5, with D possibly being TRBD1 (5 bases). V dropped 7 bases and J dropped 1 base, with 14 bases sitting between them. The germline gives CDR1 MDHEN, CDR2 SYDVKM. This CDR3 contains 15 residues. In DNA form, the CDR3 reads TGTGCCAGCACACGGCGGGGCGTGAGCAATCAGCCCCAGCATTTT. Translated: CASTRRGVSNQPQHF.

Only a few counts were recorded for this clonotype. The V call is TRBV5-1, the J call TRBJ2-7, with 10 bases lining up with TRBD1. The length of the CDR3 is 16 residues. V dropped 4 bases and J dropped 3; count of bases not matched to a gene: 10. CDR1 SGHRS and CDR2 YFSETQ come from the germline V gene. The CDR3 loop reads CASSPTGTGASYEQYF. The DNA of the CDR3 is TGCGCCAGCAGCCCTACCGGGACAGGGGCCAGCTACGAGCAGTACTTC.

This clonotype has a handful of counts. V usage is TRBV6-5 and J usage is TRBJ2-3, with a possible D match to TRBD1 (5 bases). Per the germline V gene, CDR1 is MNHEY and CDR2 is SVGAGI. Trimming removed 8 bases from V and 4 bases from J, with 7 bases in between. The CDR3 consists of 11 residues. This CDR3 reads CASGAADTQYF. The CDR3 coding sequence is TGTGCCAGCGGGGCAGCAGATACGCAGTATTTT.

This clonotype was detected a few times. The chain recombines TRBV9 with TRBJ2-5; D tentatively fits TRBD1 or TRBD2 (6 bases each). Germline values: CDR1 SGDLS, CDR2 YYNGEE. Trimming removed 0 bases from V and 7 bases from J, with 7 bases in between. CDR3 size: 12 residues. The CDR3 loop reads CASSVEGGTQYF. CDR3 sequence (DNA): TGTGCCAGCAGCGTAGAGGGGGGGACCCAGTACTTC.

J is TRBJ2-7 and V is TRBV4-1; D tentatively reads TRBD1 or TRBD2 (5 bases each). The germline V gene encodes CDR1 MGHRA and CDR2 YSYEKL. V shed 1 base and J shed 2 bases, with 12 bases lying between them. CDR3 length: 15 amino acids. CDR3 region: CASSQVGTGTYEQYF. The CDR3 DNA is TGCGCCAGCAGCCAAGTAGGGACGGGAACCTACGAGCAGTACTTC.

Note on this clonotype: Being one base from a much bigger clone, this may be a read error. As DNA, the CDR3 is TGCAGTGCTGGAGCCGACGGGAACACTGAAGCTTTCTTT. Its translation is CSAGADGNTEAFF. The rearrangement joins TRBV20-1 to TRBJ1-1; D ambiguous. Per germline, CDR1 DFQATT and CDR2 SNEGSKA (reference sequence). This CDR3 spans 13 amino acids. V was clipped by 5 bases and J by 1 base, with 11 bases between them.

The chain carries TRBV7-2 and TRBJ2-3, with D perhaps matching TRBD2 (5 bases). Trimming removed 5 bases from V and 0 bases from J, with 18 bases in between. The CDR3 extends over 17 amino acids. Germline V gene lookup returns CDR1 SGHTA and CDR2 FQGNSA. The CDR3 coding sequence is TGTGCCAGCAGCGAGGCGCGGGTTGTGGCTAGCACAGATACGCAGTATTTT. This encodes CASSEARVVASTDTQYF.

V is TRBV20-1 and J is TRBJ2-7; 13 bases line up with TRBD2. Looked up from germline, CDR1 is DFQATT and CDR2 is SNEGSKA (reference sequence). This CDR3 comprises 15 residues. The junction had 6 bases not matched to a gene; V was cut back by 3 bases and J by 4 bases. The CDR3 DNA is TGCAGTGCTAGGGGACTAGCGGGGCGCGCGTACGAGCAGTACTTC. It yields the protein CSARGLAGRAYEQYF.

V usage is TRBV7-9 and J usage is TRBJ2-4; the match to TRBD1 covers 9 bases. The DNA end favors TRBJ2-7, so the J call may be wrong. Germline loops: CDR1 SEHNR, CDR2 FQNEAQ (reference sequence). This CDR3 is 19 amino acids long. The CDR3 sequence: CASSHSRTGAINNRYEQYF. Here the CDR3 DNA reads TGTGCCAGCAGCCATTCTAGGACAGGGGCTATAAATAATAGGTACGAGCAGTACTTC.